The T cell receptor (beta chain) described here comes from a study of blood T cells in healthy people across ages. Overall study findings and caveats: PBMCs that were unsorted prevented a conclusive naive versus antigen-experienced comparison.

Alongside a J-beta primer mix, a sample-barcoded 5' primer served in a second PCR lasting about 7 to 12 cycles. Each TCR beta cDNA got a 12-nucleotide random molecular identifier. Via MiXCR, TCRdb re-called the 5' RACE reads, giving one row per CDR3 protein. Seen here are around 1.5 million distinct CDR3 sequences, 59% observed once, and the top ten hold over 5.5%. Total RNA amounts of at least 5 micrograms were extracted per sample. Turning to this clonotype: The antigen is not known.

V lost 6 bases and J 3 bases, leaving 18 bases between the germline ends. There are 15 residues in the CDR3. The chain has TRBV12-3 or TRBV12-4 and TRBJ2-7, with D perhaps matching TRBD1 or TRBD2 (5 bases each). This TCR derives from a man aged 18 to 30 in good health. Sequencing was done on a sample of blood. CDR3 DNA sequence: TGTGCCAGCAGCTCATGGGGTCCTGGGGGCTACGAGCAGTACTTC. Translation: CASSSWGPGGYEQYF.